These T cell receptor beta chains were read from a single sample in a study of T cell repertoires in cytomegalovirus infection. TCRdb re-derived calls from the reads in MiXCR, one entry per CDR3 protein. The sample yields hundreds of thousands of distinct CDR3 sequences, about 39% seen once. Antigens for these TCRs are unknown. The source material was cultured PBMCs, sampled from culture after CMV antigen stimulation. All receptors derive from a human donor in good health (CMV status not recorded). Some clones in this sample may be carry-over from other donors' samples. CDR3s include the opening cysteine and the closing phenylalanine or tryptophan. The D gene is left open where the match is weak. The size of a clone is reported for some rows only, either as once, few or many, or as a class for expanded clones.

TRBV7-8,TRBJ2-3,NA,NA,16,TGTGCCAGCAGCCCCCGGGCTAGGGGGGGGCGGGATACGCAGTATTTT,CASSPRARGGRDTQYF
TRBV7-9,TRBJ1-1,NA,few,14,TGTGCCAGCAGCTTAGGAGGGCAGCACACTGAAGCTTTCTTT,CASSLGGQHTEAFF
TRBV6-1,TRBJ2-3,NA,NA,15,TGTGCCACCACCGGTCTGGACCGCAACACAGATACGCAGTATTTT,CATTGLDRNTDTQYF
TRBV11-2,TRBJ2-7,NA,NA,15,TGTGCCAGCGCCATCCGAGGATCGCGATCCTACGAGCAGTACTTC,CASAIRGSRSYEQYF
TRBV7-6,TRBJ1-2,NA,NA,12,TGTGCCAGCAGCCTTCACGGGGAAGGCTACACCTTC,CASSLHGEGYTF
TRBV6-6,TRBJ2-1,NA,NA,16,TGTGCCAGCACCCCCGTCGGGTCGGCGGGATACAATGAGCAGTTCTTC,CASTPVGSAGYNEQFF
TRBV6-5,TRBJ1-1,NA,NA,16,TGTGCCAGCAGTCCAAACACCGGGGCGATGAACACTGAAGCTTTCTTT,CASSPNTGAMNTEAFF
TRBV4-2,TRBJ2-5,NA,NA,15,TGTGCCAGCAGCCAAGATAGAGGCAGCCAAGAGACCCAGTACTTC,CASSQDRGSQETQYF
TRBV20-1,TRBJ1-1,NA,NA,12,TGCAGTGCTTGGCCACAGAACACTGAAGCTTTCTTT,CSAWPQNTEAFF
TRBV20-1,TRBJ2-7,NA,NA,16,TGCAGTGCTAGGGATCAATCGGGGCTCCTCTCCTACGAGCAGTACTTC,CSARDQSGLLSYEQYF
TRBV10-3,TRBJ2-3,NA,few,16,TGTGCCATCAGTGAGATTTTTGGGGTTCCCACAGATACGCAGTATTTT,CAISEIFGVPTDTQYF
TRBV2,TRBJ2-1,TRBD2,NA,18,TGTGCCAGCAGTGACACTAGCGGGAGTCTACAATGGTACAATGAGCAGTTCTTC,CASSDTSGSLQWYNEQFF
TRBV2,TRBJ1-4,NA,NA,16,TGTGCCAGCAGCCTGTCCCCCGCGGCTACTAATGAAAAACTGTTTTTT,CASSLSPAATNEKLFF
TRBV6-1,TRBJ2-1,TRBD1,NA,13,TGTGCCAGCACCGCCGACAGGGGGAATGAGCAGTTCTTC,CASTADRGNEQFF
TRBV28,TRBJ1-5,NA,NA,14,TGTGCCAGCAGTCCAGCGGGGGTTAATCAGCCCCAGCATTTT,CASSPAGVNQPQHF
TRBV27,TRBJ1-3,NA,NA,15,TGTGCCAGCAGTGCAACAGTGGAGTCTGGAAACACCATATATTTT,CASSATVESGNTIYF
TRBV6-2/TRBV6-3,TRBJ2-4,TRBD1,few,13,TGTGCCAGCCGATGGACAGGTCGCAACATTCAGTACTTC,CASRWTGRNIQYF
TRBV5-5,TRBJ2-1,NA,few,16,TGTGCCAGCAGCTTGTGGCCGGGGGACTCCTACAATGAGCAGTTCTTC,CASSLWPGDSYNEQFF
TRBV7-8,TRBJ2-7,TRBD2,once,17,TGTGCCAGCAGCTTAGCGATCATAGCGGGGAGCTCCTACGAGCAGTACTTC,CASSLAIIAGSSYEQYF
TRBV27,TRBJ2-6,NA,NA,15,TGTGCCAGCATGGTAAGGGCGACGGGGGCCAACGTCCTGACTTTC,CASMVRATGANVLTF
TRBV6-2/TRBV6-3,TRBJ2-3,NA,NA,15,TGTGCCAGCAGTTCCTACAGGGTTGGGGCAGATACGCAGTATTTT,CASSSYRVGADTQYF
TRBV18,TRBJ1-3,NA,NA,16,TGTGCCAGCTCACCATTTCCAGGCCTCTCTGGAAACACCATATATTTT,CASSPFPGLSGNTIYF
TRBV7-4,TRBJ1-6,NA,NA,14,TGTGCCAGCAGCCTGACGGAGTATAATTCACCCCTCCACTTT,CASSLTEYNSPLHF
TRBV7-9,TRBJ1-5,NA,NA,13,TGTGCCAGCAGCGACGCCCCCGACCAGCCCCAGCATTTT,CASSDAPDQPQHF
TRBV6-1,TRBJ2-7,NA,NA,14,TGTGCCAGCAGTTCAACAGGGTTCGCCTACGAGCAGTACTTC,CASSSTGFAYEQYF
TRBV7-2,TRBJ1-3,NA,NA,16,TGTGCCAGCAGCGGACAGACTCTGGGGGGGGGAAACACCATATATTTT,CASSGQTLGGGNTIYF
TRBV4-1,TRBJ2-1,NA,NA,14,TGCGCCAGCAGCCCTGAAGGAATCTACAATGAGCAGTTCTTC,CASSPEGIYNEQFF
TRBV9,TRBJ2-5,NA,NA,14,TGTGCCAGCAGCGTAGGGGACTCCCAAGAGACCCAGTACTTC,CASSVGDSQETQYF
TRBV7-2,TRBJ2-7,NA,NA,14,TGTGCCAGCAGCTCCAGGGTGCTCGGGTACGAGCAGTACTTC,CASSSRVLGYEQYF
TRBV12-3/TRBV12-4,TRBJ2-7,NA,NA,14,TGTGCCAGCAGTTTAAGGCAGGCCTCGATGGAGCAGTACTTC,CASSLRQASMEQYF
TRBV4-1,TRBJ1-5,NA,NA,15,TGCGCCAGCAGCCAAGCCCAGATTAGCAATCAGCCCCAGCATTTT,CASSQAQISNQPQHF
TRBV11-2,TRBJ2-6,NA,NA,15,TGTGCCAGCAGCTTCCAGTTCTCTGGGGCCAACGTCCTGACTTTC,CASSFQFSGANVLTF
TRBV10-3,TRBJ2-1,TRBD2,NA,15,TGTGCCACCAGATCTGCGGGAGCGCCCTACAATGAGCAGTTCTTC,CATRSAGAPYNEQFF
TRBV12-3/TRBV12-4,TRBJ2-1,TRBD2,NA,15,TGTGCCAGCAGCCGAAGTTCGGGACTAGCGAATGAGCAGTTCTTC,CASSRSSGLANEQFF
TRBV7-8,TRBJ2-1,NA,few,18,TGTGCCAGCAGCTCCGGACAGGGAGGGTGGGGGTTCTACAATGAGCAGTTCTTC,CASSSGQGGWGFYNEQFF
TRBV7-6,TRBJ2-7,NA,NA,15,TGTGCCAGCAGCTCCACCTTAGCAGACCTCTACGAGCAGTACTTC,CASSSTLADLYEQYF
TRBV2,TRBJ1-2,NA,NA,13,TGTGCCAGCAGTGAAGAGGTTTTCTATGGCTACACCTTC,CASSEEVFYGYTF
TRBV12-3/TRBV12-4,TRBJ2-2,NA,NA,14,TGTGCCAGCAGTTTAGCCCGGCGGGCCGGGGAGCTGTTTTTT,CASSLARRAGELFF
TRBV6-8,TRBJ2-7,TRBD1,NA,14,TGTGCCAGCAGTTACGGGGACAGGGGGGTCGAGCAGTACTTC,CASSYGDRGVEQYF
TRBV5-4,TRBJ2-7,NA,NA,14,TGTGCCAGCAGCGAAAATCAGGGAACCTACGAGCAGTACTTC,CASSENQGTYEQYF
TRBV2,TRBJ2-2,NA,NA,18,TGTGCCAGCCGGACGGGGCCCGGGGAGCCAGCGAACACCGGGGAGCTGTTTTTT,CASRTGPGEPANTGELFF
TRBV7-2,TRBJ2-5,TRBD2,few,16,TGTGCCAGCAGCTTATTGGCGGGAGGGCCTGTGGAGACCCAGTACTTC,CASSLLAGGPVETQYF
TRBV6-2/TRBV6-3,TRBJ2-7,TRBD2,NA,14,TGTGCCAGCAGAAGGCCGGGACTAGTACACGAGCAGTACTTC,CASRRPGLVHEQYF
TRBV4-3,TRBJ2-1,NA,NA,14,TGCGCCAGCAGCCAAGGCCGTTGGGCGGATGAGCAGTTCTTC,CASSQGRWADEQFF
TRBV7-8,TRBJ2-3,TRBD2,few,16,TGTGCCAGCAGCGCAGCGCGACTAGCGGGCACAGATACGCAGTATTTT,CASSAARLAGTDTQYF
TRBV7-8,TRBJ1-1,NA,few,14,TGTGCCAGCAGCTTAGGGGGGGGCGACACTGAAGCTTTCTTT,CASSLGGGDTEAFF
TRBV11-2,TRBJ1-6,NA,NA,17,TGTGCCAGCAGCTTGAGCGCCGGACCGGTTGATAATTCACCCCTCCACTTT,CASSLSAGPVDNSPLHF
TRBV12-3/TRBV12-4,TRBJ2-1,TRBD2,NA,11,TGTGCCAGCAGCTGGAGCGGGAGTCAGTTCTTC,CASSWSGSQFF
TRBV6-6,TRBJ2-1,NA,NA,14,TGTGCCAGCAGTTTTGAACGGCCCTACAATGAGCAGTTCTTC,CASSFERPYNEQFF
TRBV12-3/TRBV12-4,TRBJ1-1,NA,few,14,TGTGCCAGCAGTCCAAGAATCGAGAACACTGAAGCTTTCTTT,CASSPRIENTEAFF
TRBV10-3,TRBJ2-7,NA,NA,15,TGTGCCATCAGTGAGTTGGGCGGAGGGGCCTACGAGCAGTACTTC,CAISELGGGAYEQYF
TRBV7-7,TRBJ2-5,TRBD2,NA,15,TGTGCCAGCAGCTTTGCGGGAGGGCTCCAAGAGACCCAGTACTTC,CASSFAGGLQETQYF
TRBV6-1,TRBJ2-3,NA,NA,15,TGTGCCAGCAGCCCCGGGGTGGGGGGCACAGATACGCAGTATTTT,CASSPGVGGTDTQYF
TRBV20-1,TRBJ2-3,NA,NA,14,TGCAGTGCTAGCAGGCGCGGGAGCACAGATACGCAGTATTTT,CSASRRGSTDTQYF
TRBV20-1,TRBJ2-3,NA,NA,17,TGCAGTGCTAGTCAACCCGGAGACCAGGGGCCCCCAGATACGCAGTATTTT,CSASQPGDQGPPDTQYF